The entry that follows covers one TCR beta chain sequence. What it binds is not known. The PCR employed 60 Vbeta primers together with 13 Jbeta primers. This table comes from immunoSEQ multiplex PCR, and its TCRdb copy is limited to in-frame clones, with some not included. The table shows 150,000 to 200,000 clones, with roughly three quarters occurring only once. The source of the sample is a study of cytomegalovirus exposure and HLA in healthy donors. This CDR3 comprises 16 residues. V gave up 5 bases and J gave up 3 bases; unmatched junction bases: 9. Germline V CDR1 and CDR2: SGHTA, FQGTGA. The study, taken as a whole, reports: Sequencing likely produced, as an artifact, a cluster of highly shared sequence variants. Follow-up analysis later connected one missense variant in DCLRE1C with trimming of TCR beta V- and J-genes. A later analysis reportedly identified an Asian-associated ancestry cluster as carrying fewer N-insertions than the roughly 720-donor mean.

Sequencing was done on a sample of PBMCs. The chain has TRBV7-3 and TRBJ1-1, with 10 bases aligning to TRBD1. The TCR sequence derives from a woman between 35 and 50 years old in good health and CMV-seronegative. CDR3 region: CASSPRTGGEYTEAFF. The DNA of the CDR3 is TGTGCCAGCAGCCCTCGGACAGGGGGAGAGTACACTGAAGCTTTCTTT.